These 12 T cell receptor beta chains share one sample of origin, sequenced in a study of cytomegalovirus exposure and HLA in healthy donors. This PCR relied on a set of 60 Vbeta primers and 13 Jbeta primers. Method: immunoSEQ multiplex PCR; TCRdb's copy keeps in-frame clones and lacks some. The sample consists of under 150,000 clones, 60% to 80% of them appearing once. Sample: PBMCs. The receptors originated from a man younger than 35 in good health and CMV-seropositive.

This chain uses TRBV5-1 with TRBJ2-1, with TRBD1 identical over 7 bases. This CDR3 has 15 amino acids. Unmatched junction bases numbered 6, after V lost 1 base and J lost 5 bases. Germline values: CDR1 SGHRS, CDR2 YFSETQ. CDR3 coding DNA: TGCGCCAGCAGCTTGTCGGGACAGAATAACAATGAGCAGTTCTTC. Protein: CASSLSGQNNNEQFF.

This clone was counted only a few times. This rearrangement joins TRBV6-5 to TRBJ2-1, with D maybe TRBD2 (6 bases). Trimming cost V 0 bases and J 6 bases, with 9 bases left between them. Per germline, CDR1 MNHEY and CDR2 SVGAGI. The CDR3 totals 14 residues. The CDR3, as DNA: TGTGCCAGCAGTTACTCGGGCGGGGTCAATGAGCAGTTCTTC. Translating it yields CASSYSGGVNEQFF.

Only a few counts were recorded for this clone. V usage is TRBV30 and J usage is TRBJ2-2, with no clear D. V lost 3 bases and J 2 bases, leaving 16 bases between the germline ends. The CDR3 is 16 residues long. Germline V CDR1 and CDR2: GTSNPN, SVGIG (reference sequence). The CDR3 nucleotides are TGTGCCTGGAGCCCACTACACTTAGTTAACACCGGGGAGCTGTTTTTT. Its translation: CAWSPLHLVNTGELFF.

V is TRBV5-1 and J is TRBJ1-3; the match to TRBD1 covers 9 bases. V shed 2 bases, J shed 4 bases, and the junction held 4 bases outside the gene matches. This CDR3 region has 15 residues. Germline V CDR1 and CDR2: SGHRS, YFSETQ. The DNA for the CDR3 is TGCGCCAGCAGCTTACAGGGGGCGAAGGGAAACACCATATATTTT. Residues: CASSLQGAKGNTIYF. Looking up the rest from reference TRBV5-1 and TRBJ1-3 gives the full variable domain: KAGVTQTPRYLIKTRGQQVTLSCSPISGHRSVSWYQQTPGQGLQFLFEYFSETQRNKGNFPGRFSGRQFSNSRSEMNVSTLELGDSALYLCASSLQGAKGNTIYFGEGSWLTVV.

This clone came up a few times. The chain combines TRBV5-1 with TRBJ1-6; possible D gene TRBD1, 6 bases. With 0 bases removed from V and 9 bases from J, the gap between germline ends came to 13 bases. Per the germline V gene, CDR1 is SGHRS and CDR2 is YFSETQ. This CDR3 has 15 residues. The CDR3 sequence: CASSLEGGLGSPLHF. The CDR3 region has the DNA TGCGCCAGCAGCTTGGAGGGGGGGCTGGGTTCACCCCTCCACTTT.

This clone came up once. The rearrangement uses TRBV2 and TRBJ2-7; TRBD1 matches 7 bases. This CDR3 contains 13 residues. Germline lookup yields CDR1 SNHLY and CDR2 FYNNEI. J lost 3 bases, V lost 5 bases, and 4 bases had no gene match. CDR3 region: CASSPGTDYEQYV. The CDR3 DNA reads TGTGCCAGCAGTCCCGGGACAGACTACGAGCAGTACGTC.

This CDR3 is CASSLESETQYF. The CDR3 DNA is TGTGCCAGCAGTTTAGAGTCGGAGACCCAGTACTTC. The chain recombines TRBV27 with TRBJ2-5; D is uncertain. The CDR3 has 12 amino acids. Between the trimmed V and J ends, which lost 2 bases and 5 bases, there was a span of 6 bases. The germline V gene has CDR1 MNHEY and CDR2 SMNVEV (reference sequence).

The genes are TRBV28 and TRBJ2-3; D call uncertain. Germline CDR1 reads MDHEN; CDR2 reads SYDVKM. This CDR3 is built from 16 residues. Deletions cut 2 bases from V and 2 bases from J, with 14 bases between. The CDR3 is CASSLLLMRVTDTQYF. DNA for the CDR3: TGTGCCAGCAGTTTACTACTGATGAGAGTCACAGATACGCAGTATTTT.

This clone has a single count. The rearrangement uses TRBV7-9 and TRBJ1-4; 7 bases fit TRBD1. The CDR3 has 16 amino acids. V trimming: 5 bases; J trimming: 8 bases; junction bases outside the gene matches: 14. Germline values: CDR1 SEHNR, CDR2 FQNEAQ (reference sequence). CDR3 bases: TGTGCCAGCAGCGCGTTAAAAACAGGGGTTCGGGAAAAACTGTTTTTT. Its protein is CASSALKTGVREKLFF.

V and J are TRBV5-6 and TRBJ1-2; 7 positions match TRBD1. Germline CDR1 and CDR2: SGHDT and YYEEEE. V was pared by 3 bases and J by 4 bases, with 6 bases of the junction left unmatched. The CDR3 totals 14 residues. This CDR3 reads CASSWIQGSYGYTF. The CDR3 bases are TGTGCCAGCAGCTGGATACAGGGGTCCTATGGCTACACCTTC.

The rearrangement joins TRBV11-3 to TRBJ1-1, with TRBD1 identical over 8 bases. CDR3 length equals 15 residues. Per germline, CDR1 SGHNT and CDR2 YENEEA. J gave up 4 bases and V 4 bases, and 8 bases lay outside the gene matches. Here the CDR3 reads CASSSRRQGATEAFF. The CDR3 DNA is TGTGCCAGCAGCTCACGGAGGCAGGGGGCCACTGAAGCTTTCTTT.

The J gene is TRBJ2-1, the V gene TRBV6-5; the D is unclear. CDR3 size: 15 residues. CDR1 MNHEY and CDR2 SVGAGI come from the germline V gene. V was shortened by 0 bases and J by 2 bases, with 8 bases between the two germline ends. DNA of the CDR3: TGTGCCAGCAGTTACTCTGGCAGAACCTACAATGAGCAGTTCTTC. This gives the protein CASSYSGRTYNEQFF.